Listed here are 11 T cell receptor beta chains from one sample, sequenced in a study of blood T cell repertoires in COVID-19. Profiling relied on immunoSEQ multiplex PCR, and the TCRdb table lists in-frame clones only, not all of them. The sample lists a few hundred thousand clones; more than 85% were seen once. The source material was peripheral blood. Every receptor here comes from a man aged 55 to 70 with acute or convalescent COVID-19.

Concerning this clone: The sample contains more than one DNA sequence encoding this CDR3. V usage is TRBV5-1 and J usage is TRBJ1-3, with 7 bases aligning to TRBD1. V dropped 0 bases and J dropped 0; count of bases not matched to a gene: 3. Looked up from germline, CDR1 is SGHRS and CDR2 is YFSETQ. CDR3 length: 16 amino acids. CDR3 in amino acids: CASSLGPGGSGNTIYF. In DNA form, the CDR3 reads TGCGCCAGCAGCTTGGGGCCAGGGGGCTCTGGAAACACCATATATTTT. The whole variable domain, remainder taken from reference TRBV5-1 and TRBJ1-3, is KAGVTQTPRYLIKTRGQQVTLSCSPISGHRSVSWYQQTPGQGLQFLFEYFSETQRNKGNFPGRFSGRQFSNSRSEMNVSTLELGDSALYLCASSLGPGGSGNTIYFGEGSWLTVV.

This chain uses TRBV9 with TRBJ2-3; TRBD2 matches at 11 bases. This CDR3 has 15 amino acids. Germline V lookup: CDR1 SGDLS, CDR2 YYNGEE. The V and J ends lost 3 bases and 7 bases, in that order; junction bases with no gene match: 7. DNA of the CDR3: TGTGCCAGCAGCGCATTAGCGGGGGGGCCGCATACGCAGTATTTT. Translated: CASSALAGGPHTQYF.

This clone was picked up one time. The rearrangement joins TRBV7-6 to TRBJ1-3; D not resolved. Germline V CDR1 and CDR2: SGHVS, FNYEAQ. The CDR3 is 14 amino acids. Deletions cut 5 bases from V and 1 base from J, with 9 bases between. The CDR3 coding sequence is TGTGCCAGCAGCCAAAGACTATCTGGAAACACCATATATTTT. Translation gives CASSQRLSGNTIYF.

The chain recombines TRBV12-5 with TRBJ2-2; TRBD1 matches at 8 bases. V dropped 9 bases and J dropped 2; count of bases not matched to a gene: 2. The CDR3 is made up of 13 amino acids. Germline lookup yields CDR1 LGHNT and CDR2 FRNRAP. CDR3 protein: CASGQGNTGELFF. CDR3 DNA sequence: TGTGCTAGCGGACAGGGAAACACCGGGGAGCTGTTTTTT.

The V gene is TRBV4-3, the J gene TRBJ1-3; D might be TRBD1 (5 bases). Trimming shortened V by 2 bases and J by 3 bases, and 20 bases separated the two germline ends. From germline, CDR1 is LGHNA and CDR2 YSLEER. The CDR3 totals 18 residues. The CDR3 is CASSQLITGGALGNTIYF. In DNA form, the CDR3 reads TGCGCCAGCAGCCAACTAATCACGGGAGGGGCGCTTGGAAACACCATATATTTT.

The V call is TRBV12-5, the J call TRBJ2-1, with 10 positions matching TRBD2. CDR3 length equals 15 residues. Germline trimming cut 2 bases from V and 3 bases from J; bases unmatched to any gene: 1. The V gene's germline CDR1 is LGHNT and CDR2 FRNRAP. Here the CDR3 reads CASGLTSGVYNEQFF. The CDR3 DNA follows: TGTGCTAGTGGTTTGACTAGCGGGGTCTACAATGAGCAGTTCTTC. Full variable domain (remainder filled in from reference TRBV12-5 and TRBJ2-1): DARVTQTPRHKVTEMGQEVTMRCQPILGHNTVFWYRQTMMQGLELLAYFRNRAPLDDSGMPKDRFSAEMPDATLATLKIQPSEPRDSAVYFCASGLTSGVYNEQFFGPGTRLTVL.

The chain is built from TRBV18 and TRBJ1-3; no reliable D call. This CDR3 has 16 residues. The germline V and J ends were trimmed by 2 bases and 0 bases, with 11 bases remaining between them. Germline CDR1 and CDR2: KGHSH and LQKENI. The CDR3 protein is CASSPAQAFSGNTIYF. The CDR3 DNA reads TGTGCCAGCTCACCAGCGCAGGCTTTCTCTGGAAACACCATATATTTT. Combining the CDR3 with reference TRBV18 and TRBJ1-3 gives the whole variable domain NAGVMQNPRHLVRRRGQEARLRCSPMKGHSHVYWYRQLPEEGLKFMVYLQKENIIDESGMPKERFSAEFPKEGPSILRIQQVVRGDSAAYFCASSPAQAFSGNTIYFGEGSWLTVV.

For the CDR3, the DNA is TGTGCCAGCAGTGAGGGCGGGGTGGGCACAGATACGCAGTATTTT. It translates to CASSEGGVGTDTQYF. The rearrangement joins TRBV6-4 to TRBJ2-3; perhaps TRBD2 as D (6 bases). V was clipped by 3 bases and J by 1 base, with 11 bases between them. CDR1 and CDR2 (germline): MRHNA, SNTAGT. This CDR3 has 15 residues.

The rearrangement links TRBV28 to TRBJ1-5; D call uncertain. Per germline, CDR1 MDHEN and CDR2 SYDVKM. Between the trimmed V and J ends, which lost 1 base and 1 base, there was a span of 8 bases. This CDR3 is built from 15 residues. The chain's CDR3 is CASSLSGRSNQPQHF. In nucleotides, the CDR3 is TGTGCCAGCAGTTTATCGGGGAGAAGCAATCAGCCCCAGCATTTT.

The rearrangement uses TRBV5-1 and TRBJ2-5, with a weak D call TRBD1 (6 bases). V was shortened by 4 bases and J by 5 bases, with 12 bases between the two germline ends. Per germline, CDR1 SGHRS and CDR2 YFSETQ. The CDR3 has 13 residues. CDR3 residues: CASSGGPGETQYF. The CDR3, as DNA: TGCGCCAGCAGCGGGGGCCCCGGGGAGACCCAGTACTTC.

This clone was observed a single time. The rearrangement joins TRBV9 to TRBJ1-3; D possibly corresponds to TRBD1 (5 bases). The germline V gene encodes CDR1 SGDLS and CDR2 YYNGEE. The CDR3 spans 12 residues. The ends were cut back, 6 bases at V and 6 bases at J, with 10 bases in the middle. CDR3 in DNA: TGTGCCAGCAAGGGGAACGAAAACACCATATATTTT. Its translation: CASKGNENTIYF.